This T cell receptor beta chain was obtained from a study of spatial heterogeneity in lung cancer. The CDR3 runs 15 residues. V lost 3 bases and J 2 bases, leaving 13 bases between the germline ends. Per germline, CDR1 SEHNR and CDR2 FQNEAQ (reference sequence). This clonotype was found many times. Each CDR3 protein gets one entry after TCRdb re-called the 5' RACE reads with MiXCR. The repertoire consists of about 39,000 distinct CDR3 sequences, with 2.5% to 3.5% occurring once and the leading ten covering roughly 34%. Time point meaning: sample taken at primary tumor resection. Samples were obtained from roughly 65 donors, all untreated early-stage non-small cell lung cancer patients.

The chain is built from TRBV7-9 and TRBJ1-2, with a possible D match to TRBD1 (6 bases). This specimen consisted of normal lung tissue next to the tumor, obtained at surgery. The clonotype comes from a male donor with early-stage non-small cell lung cancer. CDR3: CASSLGAGPNYGYTF. For the CDR3, the DNA is TGTGCCAGCAGCTTGGGGGCGGGGCCCAACTATGGCTACACCTTC.